The next 7 T cell receptor beta chains were all read from a single sample in a study of T cell clones after liver transplantation. The protocol was immunoSEQ multiplex PCR, while the TCRdb copy is restricted to in-frame clones and leaves out a portion. Here the sample spans tens of thousands of clones, roughly 80% being singletons. Sequenced material: CD4+ T cells from blood, taken 46 months after liver transplant. These receptor sequences come from a human patient who received a liver transplant. Some T cells could come from the graft donor.

This clone occurred many times. The chain uses TRBV6-5 and TRBJ2-2; D not resolved. Germline V gene data show CDR1 as MNHEY and CDR2 as SVGAGI. Trimming pared 6 bases from V and 3 bases from J, leaving 5 bases between. The CDR3 consists of 12 residues. CDR3 DNA sequence: TGTGCCAGCAGATCGCACACCGGGGAGCTGTTTTTT. It encodes CASRSHTGELFF.

The rearrangement links TRBV27 to TRBJ2-5; maybe TRBD1 (5 bases). The CDR3 is 14 amino acids. Looked up from germline, CDR1 is MNHEY and CDR2 is SMNVEV (reference sequence). V lost 6 bases, J lost 0 bases, and 11 bases lay in between. The CDR3 DNA is TGTGCCAGCAGGGTAGGACAAGACCAAGAGACCCAGTACTTC. Translated, it gives CASRVGQDQETQYF.

The chain links TRBV7-9 to TRBJ2-2; D is perhaps TRBD1 (6 bases). V lost 5 bases and J lost 2, with 18 bases in between. This CDR3 has 17 amino acids. Germline V gene sequence: CDR1 SEHNR, CDR2 FQNEAQ (reference sequence). The DNA for the CDR3 is TGTGCCAGCAGCGTAGAGGCCGGGACACTTAACACCGGGGAGCTGTTTTTT. This translates into CASSVEAGTLNTGELFF.

The rearrangement links TRBV7-2 to TRBJ2-1; D is uncertain. Per germline, CDR1 SGHTA and CDR2 FQGNSA. V gave up 5 bases and J gave up 15 bases, with 17 bases separating them. This CDR3 has 12 amino acids. CDR3: CASSPRRGIGFF. CDR3 nucleotides: TGTGCCAGCAGCCCCAGACGTGGGATAGGGTTCTTC. Combining the CDR3 with reference TRBV7-2 and TRBJ2-1 gives the whole variable domain GAGVSQSPSNKVTEKGKDVELRCDPISGHTALYWYRQSLGQGLEFLIYFQGNSAPDKSGLPSDRFSAERTGGSVSTLTIQRTQQEDSAVYLCASSPRRGIGFFGPGTRLTVL.

The table lists this clone with a few counts. V usage is TRBV5-4 and J usage is TRBJ2-1; D possibly corresponds to TRBD2 (6 bases). CDR3 length equals 14 residues. Germline V lookup: CDR1 SGHNT, CDR2 YYREEE (reference sequence). V dropped 4 bases and J dropped 6 bases, with 14 bases sitting between them. CDR3 coding DNA: TGTGCCAGCAGCGAGACGGGAGATGCCAATGAGCAGTTCTTC. Its translation is CASSETGDANEQFF.

V is TRBV7-3 and J is TRBJ2-1, with 10 bases identical to TRBD2. The CDR3 is 14 residues long. V shed 5 bases and J 9 bases; nucleotides not matched to a gene: 7. From germline, CDR1 is SGHTA and CDR2 FQGTGA. In DNA form, the CDR3 reads TGTGCCAGCAGCCTTCTAGCGGGAGCTAGTGAGCAGTTCTTC. It encodes CASSLLAGASEQFF.

The chain links TRBV6-5 to TRBJ2-5, with 10 bases matching TRBD1. The CDR3 runs to 13 residues. Germline CDR1 and CDR2: MNHEY and SVGAGI. The ends lost 8 bases at V and 7 bases at J; junction bases unmatched: 7. CDR3 nucleotides: TGTGCCAGCGGGGGGACAGGGGATGGGACCCAGTACTTC. Residues: CASGGTGDGTQYF.